This TCR beta chain was captured by sequencing in a study of identical twins. Findings and caveats of the study: Excess sharing by twins proved weaker in beta out-of-frame sequences. The abundant beta clonotypes from cord blood had fewer insertions, and memory repertoires had none of this. Potential partial confounding of zero-insertion analyses by invariant MAIT and iNKT cells was noted.

Healthy Caucasians alone served as donors. TCRdb used MiXCR to reprocess the 5' RACE reads, holding one entry per CDR3 protein. The table includes around 290,000 distinct CDR3 sequences, roughly 8.6% detected once. In this sample, this clonotype turned up a few times. No antigen is known for it. Germline CDR1 reads SEHNR; CDR2 reads FQNEAQ (reference sequence). After removal of 5 bases from V and 4 bases from J, the junction contained 10 bases not matched to a gene. The CDR3 runs to 15 residues. This sample was shared with a second study, whose subject was yellow fever vaccine responses in identical twins.

This TCR came from a woman between 18 and 29 years old in good health. The chain combines TRBV7-9 with TRBJ2-7, with 8 nucleotides matching TRBD1. The sample taken for sequencing was CD8+ T cells sorted from blood. CDR3 DNA sequence: TGTGCCAGCAGCCCGGACGGGACAGGTGGATACGAGCAGTACTTC. Protein sequence: CASSPDGTGGYEQYF.